A selection of T cell receptor beta chains follows, all from one sample in a study of T cells after somatic rescue of genetic block. Generated by immunoSEQ multiplex PCR, the TCRdb table keeps only in-frame clones and is missing some. Of fewer than 15,000 clones listed, approximately 70% were seen once; the top ten hold 20%. Sequencing was performed on peripheral blood mononuclear cells (PBMCs). These receptors were collected from a boy aged 10-17 years. Both conserved end residues are part of each CDR3. The order of the fields is V gene, J gene, clone size, CDR3 protein. Clone size appears in some rows only: once, few, many, or a class for an expanded clone.

>TRBV30|TRBJ1-5|NA
CAWSVSNQPQHF
>TRBV28|TRBJ2-6|NA
CASSLLRTGANVLTF
>TRBV5-1|TRBJ2-7|NA
CASSLDRYEQYF
>TRBV4-1|TRBJ2-5|NA
CASSHLGLAGPQETQYF
>TRBV6-5|TRBJ1-2|NA
CASSYSKGDSTRGYTF
>TRBV5-1|TRBJ1-2|NA
CASSRAPPYGYTF
>TRBV5-1|TRBJ2-5|medium-sized
CASRSGTGETQYF
>TRBV5-1|TRBJ2-1|NA
CASSLSPGLDRHEQFF
>TRBV7-3|TRBJ1-2|few
CASSLHKVPTYGYTF
>TRBV6-6|TRBJ2-7|NA
CASSYRGTESYEQYF
>TRBV5-4|TRBJ2-5|NA
CASSFLGLLNQETQYF
>TRBV28|TRBJ2-5|NA
CASSSYRGRLGETQYF
>TRBV7-9|TRBJ2-1|NA
CASSLVGTSGSRVNEQFF
>TRBV7-9|TRBJ1-4|NA
CASSFSNEKLFF
>TRBV19|TRBJ1-5|once
CASSFWGEGSHQPQHF
>TRBV30|TRBJ1-2|NA
CAWRGPWTGKGYGYTF
>TRBV7-9|TRBJ2-2|NA
CASTLGEATSWATGELFF
>TRBV6-5|TRBJ1-6|NA
CASALPGGFNSPLHF
>TRBV11-2|TRBJ2-2|NA
CASSPKAGLLNTGELFF
>TRBV29-1|TRBJ2-1|few
CSVEWRNEQFF
>TRBV27|TRBJ2-7|NA
CASSSWDPTYEQYF
>TRBV15|TRBJ1-5|NA
CATSRETQGDQPQHF
>TRBV11-2|TRBJ2-5|NA
CASSFGVYRQETQYF
>TRBV18|TRBJ2-2|once
CASSPDSNTGELFF
>TRBV19|TRBJ2-1|NA
CASGRSYPATGGFYNEQFF
>TRBV28|TRBJ1-5|NA
CASISQGGQYSNQPQHF
>TRBV7-3|TRBJ2-2|NA
CASSRQGAGELFF
>TRBV6-6|TRBJ1-6|NA
CASSSSGTHYSPLHF
>TRBV18|TRBJ2-5|NA
CASSQGRTQETQYF
>TRBV5-1|NA|NA
CASSNTSGRHLYEQYF
>TRBV28|TRBJ1-1|NA
CASSFYGRQLNTEAFF
>TRBV28|TRBJ2-1|NA
CASSLLSGPPSNEQFF
>TRBV18|TRBJ2-7|NA
CASSPRLTDTYEQYF
>TRBV11-3|TRBJ1-5|NA
CASSLEGKRGHQPQHF
>TRBV28|TRBJ2-5|NA
CASSLFPLAGETQYF
>TRBV30|TRBJ2-7|NA
CAWSSGSRHEQYF
>TRBV5-6|TRBJ2-3|NA
CASSFGGPSTDTQYF
>TRBV18|TRBJ2-7|NA
CASSPQRGDSYEQYF
>TRBV5-1|TRBJ2-3|NA
CASSLGMQSTDTQYF
>TRBV5-1|TRBJ2-1|once
CASSAEAGGYNEQFF
>TRBV10-3|TRBJ1-4|NA
CAISQATGGNEKLFF
>TRBV6-6|TRBJ2-7|NA
CASSYVDYEQYF